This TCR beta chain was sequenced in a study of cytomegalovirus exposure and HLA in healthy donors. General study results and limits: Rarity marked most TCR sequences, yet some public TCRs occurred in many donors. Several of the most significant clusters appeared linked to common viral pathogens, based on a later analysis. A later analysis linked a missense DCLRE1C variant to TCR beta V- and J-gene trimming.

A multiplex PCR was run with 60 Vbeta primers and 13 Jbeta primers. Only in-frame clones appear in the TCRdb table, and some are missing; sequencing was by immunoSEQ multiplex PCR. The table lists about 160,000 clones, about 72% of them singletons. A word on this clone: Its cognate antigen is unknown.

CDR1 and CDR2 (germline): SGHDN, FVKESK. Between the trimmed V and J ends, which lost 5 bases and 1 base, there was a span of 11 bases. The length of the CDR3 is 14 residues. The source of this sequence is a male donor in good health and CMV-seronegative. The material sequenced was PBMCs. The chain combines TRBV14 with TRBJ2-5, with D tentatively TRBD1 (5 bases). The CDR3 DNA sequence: TGTGCCAGCAGCTTAGGGGTGGTCCAAGAGACCCAGTACTTC. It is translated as CASSLGVVQETQYF. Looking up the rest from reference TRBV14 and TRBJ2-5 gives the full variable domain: EAGVTQFPSHSVIEKGQTVTLRCDPISGHDNLYWYRRVMGKEIKFLLHFVKESKQDESGMPNNRFLAERTGGTYSTLKVQPAELEDSGVYFCASSLGVVQETQYFGPGTRLLVL.